The T cell receptor (beta chain) under discussion was sequenced for a study of blood T cell repertoires in COVID-19. Study information: PBMCs, B-cell-depleted T cells, or T cells provided the cDNA or gDNA that made up the material.

The assay was immunoSEQ multiplex PCR, and TCRdb's table has in-frame clones only and misses some. Of some 220,000 clones in the sample, approximately 85% were seen once. This clonotype originated in a woman aged 70-85 years with COVID-19, enrolled during active disease. Specimen: peripheral blood.

CDR3 sequence: CASSLIPDSRNNEQFF. The CDR3 nucleotides read TGTGCCAGCAGCTTGATACCGGACAGCCGAAACAATGAGCAGTTCTTC. V gene TRBV5-4 combines with J gene TRBJ2-1; maybe TRBD1 (6 bases). V was pared by 1 base and J by 5 bases, with 16 bases between. The CDR3 is 16 amino acids. Germline V gene lookup returns CDR1 SGHNT and CDR2 YYREEE (reference sequence).